Shown below are 16 T cell receptor beta chains from a single sample sequenced in a study of response to subunit inactivated influenza vaccine. In TCRdb, the RT-PCR reads were re-called with MiXCR into one record per CDR3 protein. The sample has more than 600,000 distinct CDR3 sequences, approximately 17% seen once. The specimen was PBMCs from blood, collected around 5 days after vaccination. These receptors were collected from a man aged 50 to 60 who received an inactivated influenza vaccine.

This clonotype has only one observation. The chain links TRBV6-2 or TRBV6-3 to TRBJ1-4, with D unclear. The V and J ends lost 6 bases and 5 bases respectively, with 16 bases between them. Per the germline V gene, CDR1 is MNHEY and CDR2 is SVGEGT. The CDR3 is 15 residues long. CDR3 DNA sequence: TGTGCCAGCAGACAACTACAGATGGGAAATGAAAAACTGTTTTTT. Amino acids: CASRQLQMGNEKLFF.

This clonotype turned up a few times. The chain combines TRBV9 with TRBJ2-7; D is ambiguous. This CDR3 contains 14 residues. V gave up 0 bases and J gave up 2 bases, with 9 bases separating them. Germline V gene sequence: CDR1 SGDLS, CDR2 YYNGEE. In DNA form, the CDR3 reads TGTGCCAGCAGCGTAGAGAGTAGCCCCTACGAGCAGTACTTC. It codes for CASSVESSPYEQYF.

V gene TRBV7-9 combines with J gene TRBJ2-7, with a tentative D call TRBD2 (7 bases). Germline assignment: CDR1 SEHNR and CDR2 FQNEAQ (reference sequence). Trimming pared 5 bases from V and 3 bases from J, leaving 20 bases between. CDR3 length: 16 residues. The DNA of the CDR3 is TGTGCCAGCAGCGCCAAGGGGGGGGGCCAACTCTACGAGCAGTACTTC. Translating it yields CASSAKGGGQLYEQYF.

The chain is built from TRBV20-1 and TRBJ2-1; possibly TRBD2 for D (7 bases). This CDR3 has 17 amino acids. V shed 3 bases and J shed 4 bases, with 22 bases lying between them. Per germline, CDR1 DFQATT and CDR2 SNEGSKA (reference sequence). The CDR3 DNA sequence: TGCAGTGCTAGGCCACAGGGTCAGCGCGGGAGATACAATGAGCAGTTCTTC. Protein product: CSARPQGQRGRYNEQFF.

The table lists this clonotype with a few counts. This sequence joins TRBV6-2 or TRBV6-3 and TRBJ1-5; possibly TRBD1 for D (6 bases). This CDR3 region has 13 residues. Between the trimmed V and J ends, which lost 6 bases and 6 bases, there was a span of 12 bases. Germline CDR1 MNHEY, CDR2 SVGEGT. DNA for the CDR3: TGTGCCAGCAGGGGACAACAGGGTCAGCCCCAGCATTTT. It encodes CASRGQQGQPQHF.

This clonotype was found a few times. V is TRBV6-1 and J is TRBJ1-2, with TRBD1 matching over 9 bases. This CDR3 has 13 residues. Germline CDR1 MNHNS, CDR2 SASEGT. After removal of 6 bases from V and 6 bases from J, the junction contained 5 bases not matched to a gene. DNA of the CDR3: TGTGCCAGCAGGGGGACAGGGTTTCATGGCTACACCTTC. Translating gives CASRGTGFHGYTF.

The J gene is TRBJ2-2, the V gene TRBV11-2; D gene uncertain. Deletions cut 3 bases from V and 8 bases from J, with 10 bases between. Germline loops: CDR1 SGHAT, CDR2 FQNNGV. The CDR3 runs 13 residues. In nucleotides, the CDR3 is TGTGCCAGCAGCTTGGGCGTACTTGGGGAGCTGTTTTTT. This translates into CASSLGVLGELFF. Full variable domain (rest looked up from reference TRBV11-2 and TRBJ2-2): EAGVAQSPRYKIIEKRQSVAFWCNPISGHATLYWYQQILGQGPKLLIQFQNNGVVDDSQLPKDRFSAERLKGVDSTLKIQPAKLEDSAVYLCASSLGVLGELFFGEGSRLTVL.

Only a few counts were recorded for this clonotype. The genes are TRBV5-1 and TRBJ1-4, with TRBD1 identical over 7 bases. The ends lost 4 bases at V and 0 bases at J; junction bases unmatched: 6. Germline loops: CDR1 SGHRS, CDR2 YFSETQ. The CDR3 totals 16 residues. The CDR3, as DNA: TGCGCCAGCAGCCACGGGACAGCCGCAACTAATGAAAAACTGTTTTTT. The encoded protein is CASSHGTAATNEKLFF.

CDR3 sequence reads: CASSPPGQRALNEQFF. For the CDR3, the DNA is TGTGCCAGCTCACCACCAGGACAGAGGGCATTGAATGAGCAGTTCTTC. The chain recombines TRBV18 with TRBJ2-1, with TRBD1 as a possible D gene (6 bases). CDR1 and CDR2 (germline): KGHSH, LQKENI. The CDR3 consists of 16 residues. Between the trimmed V and J ends, which lost 0 bases and 7 bases, there was a span of 16 bases.

The table lists this clonotype with many counts. V and J are TRBV5-1 and TRBJ2-7; no definite D call. There are 15 residues in the CDR3. CDR1 and CDR2 (germline): SGHRS, YFSETQ. Trimming left V 0 bases short and J 4 bases short, with 14 bases between. Here the CDR3 DNA reads TGCGCCAGCAGCTTGGGGCCGGCGTCCGAGTACGAGCAGTACTTC. Its translation: CASSLGPASEYEQYF.

The chain is built from TRBV20-1 and TRBJ2-2, with D possibly being TRBD2 (6 bases). Germline V CDR1 and CDR2: DFQATT, SNEGSKA (reference sequence). The CDR3 length is 15 residues. The V gene lost 4 bases and the J gene lost 1 base, with 13 bases spanning the gap. In DNA, the CDR3 is TGCAGTGCTACCCCGTGGGGGGTGAACACCGGGGAGCTGTTTTTT. Translating it yields CSATPWGVNTGELFF.

This clonotype was seen only a few times. V is TRBV20-1 and J is TRBJ2-5; D gene ambiguous. V gave up 8 bases and J gave up 3 bases, with 13 bases separating them. The CDR3 totals 12 residues. The V gene's germline CDR1 is DFQATT and CDR2 SNEGSKA (reference sequence). CDR3 loop: CSCSTLEETQYF. The CDR3 coding sequence is TGCAGTTGCTCGACACTCGAAGAGACCCAGTACTTC.

This chain links TRBV12-3 or TRBV12-4 with TRBJ1-5, with D perhaps matching TRBD1 (6 bases). CDR3 length: 14 residues. Deletions cut 6 bases from V and 1 base from J, with 10 bases between. Written as DNA, the CDR3 is TGTGCCAGCAGAATTGGACAGAGCAATCAGCCCCAGCATTTT. Its translation is CASRIGQSNQPQHF.

There are a few counts of this clonotype. The rearrangement uses TRBV24-1 and TRBJ2-6; 7 nucleotides align to TRBD1. This CDR3 spans 17 amino acids. The germline CDR1 and CDR2 sequences are KGHDR and SFDVKD. The V and J ends lost 10 bases and 0 bases, in that order; junction bases with no gene match: 11. The CDR3 spells CATEAPGTVSGANVLTF. The CDR3 nucleotides are TGTGCCACTGAAGCCCCAGGGACAGTCTCTGGGGCCAACGTCCTGACTTTC.

CDR3 sequence: CATSRDQRLPNLGGYTF. The CDR3 coding sequence is TGTGCCACCAGCAGAGATCAGAGGCTACCGAATTTAGGTGGCTACACCTTC. This chain uses TRBV15 with TRBJ1-2; D unresolved. CDR1 and CDR2 from the germline V gene are LNHNV and YYDKDF (reference sequence). The CDR3 length is 17 residues. V lost 0 bases and J lost 7, with 21 bases in between. The full variable domain, rest sourced from reference TRBV15 and TRBJ1-2, is DAMVIQNPRYQVTQFGKPVTLSCSQTLNHNVMYWYQQKSSQAPKLLFHYYDKDFNNEADTPDNFQSRRPNTSFCFLDIRSPGLGDTAMYLCATSRDQRLPNLGGYTFGSGTRLTVV.

This sequence joins TRBV20-1 and TRBJ2-5; possible D gene TRBD1, 5 bases. V gave up 7 bases and J gave up 5 bases, with 17 bases separating them. From germline, CDR1 is DFQATT and CDR2 SNEGSKA (reference sequence). The CDR3 length is 13 residues. CDR3 bases: TGCAGTGTCAAGGCAAGGGGCAGGGAGACCCAGTACTTC. It yields the protein CSVKARGRETQYF.